These 9 T cell receptor beta chains originate from one sample sequenced in a study of regulatory T cells in long-lasting Graves disease. As to time point: newly diagnosed GD, antithyroid drugs for less than 3 months. With RNA extracted from PBMCs as input, the TCR library was made. Construction of TCR beta libraries relied on iRepertoire HTBI primers and on Arm-PCR targeting CDR3 regions. TCRdb re-called the multiplex PCR reads through MiXCR, storing one row per CDR3 protein. The sample has 240,000 or so distinct CDR3 sequences, 20% to 25% seen once; the top ten hold about 14%. Here the sequenced sample was peripheral blood mononuclear cells (PBMCs), taken at new diagnosis, from a patient treated with antithyroid drugs. The origin of the receptors is a female donor with Graves disease.

This clonotype came up many times. The chain joins TRBV20-1 to TRBJ1-1, with D possibly TRBD1 on 6 matching bases. Per germline, CDR1 DFQATT and CDR2 SNEGSKA (reference sequence). The V gene lost 1 base and the J gene lost 10 bases, with 16 bases spanning the gap. The CDR3 is 13 amino acids. CDR3 region: CSARGGGREGAFF. CDR3 nucleotides: TGCAGTGCTAGAGGTGGGGGGCGGGAGGGAGCTTTCTTT.

As regards this clonotype: A far larger clone is only one base removed, so a read error is likely. The V call is TRBV7-2, the J call TRBJ2-4; D may be TRBD2 (6 bases). Germline V CDR1 and CDR2: SGHTA, FQGNSA. The CDR3 is 16 amino acids. Deletions cut 2 bases from V and 1 base from J, with 12 bases between. The CDR3 here is CASSLRAGLAKNIQYF. CDR3 in DNA: TGTGCCAGCAGCTTAAGAGCGGGTTTGGCCAAAAACATTCAGTACTTC.

This chain connects TRBV7-2 to TRBJ2-7; D not resolved. The V gene's germline CDR1 is SGHTA and CDR2 FQGNSA. CDR3 length: 16 amino acids. The ends were cut back, 5 bases at V and 0 bases at J, with 17 bases in the middle. The CDR3 sequence is CASSRNVAESSYEQYF. The CDR3 nucleotides read TGTGCCAGCAGCCGAAACGTGGCAGAAAGCTCCTACGAGCAGTACTTC.

The chain uses TRBV20-1 and TRBJ2-1; the match to TRBD2 covers 8 bases. The CDR3 is made up of 17 amino acids. Germline loops: CDR1 DFQATT, CDR2 SNEGSKA (reference sequence). The J segment lost 1 base and the V segment lost 0 bases, leaving 8 bases of the junction unmatched. This chain's CDR3 is CSARDPLGGGSYNEQFF. The CDR3 DNA reads TGCAGTGCTAGAGATCCCCTAGGCGGGGGGTCCTACAATGAGCAGTTCTTC.

At least ten counts were recorded for this clonotype. The rearrangement links TRBV9 to TRBJ2-7; D is perhaps TRBD1 (6 bases). Trimming shortened V by 4 bases and J by 6 bases, and 20 bases separated the two germline ends. The germline CDR1 and CDR2 sequences are SGDLS and YYNGEE. This CDR3 is built from 15 residues. The CDR3 spells CASSPIRGASGEQYF. CDR3 sequence (DNA): TGTGCCAGCAGCCCGATCAGGGGTGCTTCGGGCGAGCAGTACTTC.

Of note for this clonotype: A far larger clone differs by one base, so this is likely a read error. The chain employs TRBV6-1 and TRBJ2-1, with 9 bases aligning to TRBD1. The J call may be wrong; the DNA end is better matched by TRBJ2-5. The CDR3 is made up of 17 amino acids. Germline CDR1 and CDR2: MNHNS and SASEGT. Written as DNA, the CDR3 is TGTGCCAGCAGGAAAACTATGTGGGACAGGGTTGAAGAGACCCAGTACTTC. Translation gives CASRKTMWDRVEETQYF.

This clonotype was recorded at least ten times. The gene calls are TRBV6-1 and TRBJ2-3; 9 bases are shared with TRBD2. Germline CDR1 and CDR2: MNHNS and SASEGT. The junction had 14 bases not matched to a gene; V was cut back by 5 bases and J by 8 bases. The CDR3 length is 16 residues. This CDR3 reads CASSRPGAGGWGTQYF. The DNA of the CDR3 is TGTGCCAGCAGTCGCCCCGGCGCGGGGGGGTGGGGTACGCAGTATTTT.

About this clonotype itself: The likely explanation is a read error, given a far larger clone one base away. The gene calls are TRBV12-3 or TRBV12-4 and TRBJ2-2; 7 positions agree with TRBD1. Trimming removed 5 bases from V and 4 bases from J; junction bases left unmatched: 10. The CDR3 loop spans 16 amino acids. This CDR3 is CASSDSQQGSTGELFF. The CDR3, as DNA: TGTGCCAGCAGTGATTCCCAACAGGGGAGCACCGGGGAGCTGTTTTTT.

This clonotype occurred once. The chain combines TRBV5-5 with TRBJ2-3; 12 bases agree with TRBD2. The V and J ends lost 2 bases and 3 bases, in that order; junction bases with no gene match: 4. Germline CDR1 reads SGHKS; CDR2 reads YYEKEE (reference sequence). The CDR3 sequence is 16 residues long. The CDR3, as DNA: TGTGCCAGCAGCTTTCGGACTAGCGGGAAGACAGATACGCAGTATTTT. Translation: CASSFRTSGKTDTQYF.